Each of the 2 T cell receptor beta chains below was sequenced from the same sample in a study of vaccination and CD4 T cells after COVID-19. Their antigen targets remain unknown. An Oncomine TCR Beta short-read assay was used to sequence the DNA from cultured CD4+ T cells. TCRdb re-derived calls from the PCR reads in MiXCR, one entry per CDR3 protein. The table records approximately 18,000 distinct CDR3 sequences, roughly 51% of them present only once. The treatment denotes: roughly nine-day PBMC culture with coronavirus spike peptide pools or control peptides (ViraFEST assay). Sequenced sample: CD4+ T cells from blood, cultured in vitro. Receptors originate from a human donor who had recovered from COVID-19.

CDR3 DNA sequence: TGTGCCAGTGTTAAAAGGACAGGTTACAATTCACCCCTCCACTTT. Translating it yields CASVKRTGYNSPLHF. The chain recombines TRBV19 with TRBJ1-6, with 7 bases fitting TRBD1. Trimming at V came to 8 bases and at J to 7 bases, leaving 11 bases not matched to a gene. The CDR3 runs to 15 residues. The V gene's germline CDR1 is LNHDA and CDR2 SQIVND (reference sequence).

This clonotype showed up just a few times. The chain carries TRBV7-3 and TRBJ1-2; possibly TRBD1 for D (5 bases). V was clipped by 5 bases and J by 0 bases, with 13 bases between them. This CDR3 region has 15 residues. The germline V gene encodes CDR1 SGHTA and CDR2 FQGTGA. As DNA, the CDR3 is TGTGCCAGCAGCCCGCGGGACGGAGCTAACTATGGCTACACCTTC. Translation gives CASSPRDGANYGYTF.